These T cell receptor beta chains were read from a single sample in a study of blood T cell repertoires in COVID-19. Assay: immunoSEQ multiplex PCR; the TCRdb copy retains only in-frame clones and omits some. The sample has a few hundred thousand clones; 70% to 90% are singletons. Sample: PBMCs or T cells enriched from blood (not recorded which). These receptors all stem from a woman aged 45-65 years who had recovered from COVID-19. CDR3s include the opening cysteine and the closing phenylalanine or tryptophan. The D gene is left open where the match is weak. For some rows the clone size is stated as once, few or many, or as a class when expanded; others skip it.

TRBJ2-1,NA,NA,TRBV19,TGTGCCAGTAGTATAGCCCAGAACGATGAGCAGTTCTTC,CASSIAQNDEQFF
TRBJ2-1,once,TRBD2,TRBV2,TGTGCCACCAGACTAGCAGGTAACAATGAGCAGTTCTTC,CATRLAGNNEQFF
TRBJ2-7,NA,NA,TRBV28,TGTGCCACCCAGACAGGTGTCGTTTCCTACGAGCAGTACTTC,CATQTGVVSYEQYF
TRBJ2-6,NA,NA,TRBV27,TGTGCCAGCAGCTGGACAAGGGCCAACGTCCTGACTTTC,CASSWTRANVLTF
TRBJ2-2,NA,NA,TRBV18,TGTGCCAGCTCCCTACAACCCCGGGCCGGGGAGCTGTTTTTT,CASSLQPRAGELFF
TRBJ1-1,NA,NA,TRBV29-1,TGCAGCGTTGTGAGCCAGAACACTGAAGCTTTCTTT,CSVVSQNTEAFF
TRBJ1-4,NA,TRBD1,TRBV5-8,TGTGCCAGCAGCTCCAGGGACAGGGGGCGTCATGCAACTAATGAAAAACTGTTTTTT,CASSSRDRGRHATNEKLFF
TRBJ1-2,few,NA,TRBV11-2,TGTGCCAGCAGCAAATCGGGCGGGGTAGGCTACACCTTC,CASSKSGGVGYTF
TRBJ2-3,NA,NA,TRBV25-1,TGTGCCAGCAACCCCCGCCTGGGGACAACTAGCACAGATACGCAGTATTTT,CASNPRLGTTSTDTQYF
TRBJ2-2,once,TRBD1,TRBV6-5,TGTGCCAGCACTAGGACAGGGGCTTCCGGGGAGCTGTTTTTT,CASTRTGASGELFF
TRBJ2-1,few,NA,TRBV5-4,TGTGCCAGCAGCCAGGACAGCCAGGGTAATGAGCAGTTCTTC,CASSQDSQGNEQFF
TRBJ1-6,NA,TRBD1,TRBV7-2,TGTGCCAGTAACCAGGGGACAGGTTATAATTCACCCCTCCACTTT,CASNQGTGYNSPLHF
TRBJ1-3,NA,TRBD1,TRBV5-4,TGTGCCAGCAGCCGACAGGGGAACTCTGGAAACACCATATATTTT,CASSRQGNSGNTIYF
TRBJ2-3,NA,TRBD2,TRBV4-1,TGCGCCAGCAGCCAAGAGGGCCTAGCGGGAGGTTTCACAGATACGCAGTATTTT,CASSQEGLAGGFTDTQYF
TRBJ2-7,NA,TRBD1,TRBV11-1,TGTGCCAGCAGCACCGGACAGGGTGGGTACGAGCAGTACTTC,CASSTGQGGYEQYF
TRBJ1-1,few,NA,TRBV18,TGTGCCAGTCGTGGACAGAAGAACACTGAAGCTTTCTTT,CASRGQKNTEAFF
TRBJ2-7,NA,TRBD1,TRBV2,TGTGCCAGCAGCGGACAGGGCCGACGAGGGATAGAGCAGTACTTC,CASSGQGRRGIEQYF
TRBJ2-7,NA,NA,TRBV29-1,TGCAGCGTTCGACTACGCTTAGGAGGGGCGAGTACCGAGCAGTACTTC,CSVRLRLGGASTEQYF
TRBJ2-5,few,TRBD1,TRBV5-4,TGTGCCAGCAGCCCACAGGGGCAAGAGACCCAGTACTTC,CASSPQGQETQYF
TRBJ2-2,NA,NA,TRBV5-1,TGCGCCAGCAGCGGACTGAGCACCGGGGAGCTGTTTTTT,CASSGLSTGELFF
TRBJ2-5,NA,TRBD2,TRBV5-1,TGCGCCAGCAGCTTAGGTGTGGGCGGGAGGGCGAGTCATCTCGGGACCCAGTACTTC,CASSLGVGGRASHLGTQYF
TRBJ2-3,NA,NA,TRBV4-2,TGTGCCAGCAGCCAAGACCCTTTTTTAGGCGGGCGCACAGATACGCAGTATTTT,CASSQDPFLGGRTDTQYF
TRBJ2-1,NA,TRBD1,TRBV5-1,TGCGCCAGCAGCCAAAGGACAGGGGCTAACAATGAGCAGTTCTTC,CASSQRTGANNEQFF
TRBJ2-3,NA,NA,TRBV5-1,TGCGCCAGCACCAGGGGTAGCACAGATACGCAGTATTTT,CASTRGSTDTQYF
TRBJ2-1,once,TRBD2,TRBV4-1,TGCGCCAGCAGCCAAGGGGCCACTAGCGGGAGGGCCGAAGATGAGCAGTTCTTC,CASSQGATSGRAEDEQFF
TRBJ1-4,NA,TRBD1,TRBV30,TGTGCCTGGGCGGACAGGGGGCCAACTAATGAAAAACTGTTTTTT,CAWADRGPTNEKLFF
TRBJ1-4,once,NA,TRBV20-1,TGCAGTGCTAGAGCTCAAAAACTGTTTTTT,CSARAQKLFF
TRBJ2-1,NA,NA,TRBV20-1,TGCAGTGCTAGTTTGAGCTCCTACAATGAGCAGTTCTTC,CSASLSSYNEQFF
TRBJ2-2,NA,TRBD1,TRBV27,TGTGCCAGCAGTTTACAGGGGGCGAACACCGGGGAGCTGTTTTTT,CASSLQGANTGELFF
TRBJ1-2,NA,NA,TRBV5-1,TGCGCCAGCAGCGATCCACAGGGCCTGAACTATGGCTACACCTTC,CASSDPQGLNYGYTF
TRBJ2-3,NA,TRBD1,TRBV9,TGTGCCAGCAGCACCTGGACAGGGGAGTTGGGAGATACGCAGTATTTT,CASSTWTGELGDTQYF
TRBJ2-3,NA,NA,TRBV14,TGTGCCAGCAGCCCCTCAATAGCAGCCACAGATACGCAGTATTTT,CASSPSIAATDTQYF